This TCR beta chain was captured in a study of cytomegalovirus exposure and HLA in healthy donors (TCRdb year 2017). Describing the broader study: An earlier analysis of roughly 570 of the donors reported 276 Gb of sequence data and 90 million to 120 million unique TCR beta sequences obtained from 150 million to 200 million T cells. About 280 gigabases of sequencing data and around 85 million unique TCR sequences made up an early release that covered nearly 650 HLA-typed donors. Of the roughly 400 genotyped donors, approximately 81% were placed in the genetic ancestry cluster associated with self-reported Caucasian donors. The study was designed to test whether signatures of past pathogen exposure could be identified by cataloging public T cell receptors. The T cell repertoires of 666 subjects were profiled by immunosequencing and related to cytomegalovirus serostatus. A separate validation cohort of 90 to 150 different subjects was used in addition to the roughly 720-subject first cohort. High-throughput TCR immunosequencing, statistical association of individual TCRs with disease status, and machine learning were combined to predict cytomegalovirus infection status. In a later analysis, previously published TCR beta repertoires from 550 to 700 donors were re-analyzed and high-resolution HLA genotyping was added so that TCR occurrence patterns could be studied. In the later analysis, no new phenotypic data were used to find candidate immune exposures; instead, reliance was placed on TCR beta sequences and their occurrence across donors. An earlier analysis of approximately 630 of the donors applied high-throughput TCR beta sequencing to assess whether each TCR beta V gene segment acted as functional or pseudogenic. Donor age, sex, ethnicity and CMV serostatus were compiled together with the repertoire data. A later genetic analysis used genome-wide SNP genotypes for about 60% of the 666 donors, treating that subset as a discovery cohort. Every repertoire in the discovery cohort had been generated on one and the same sequencing platform. HLA typing included class I and class II loci at four-digit resolution. The number of typed donors differed by locus: about 620-640 for A, B, C, DRB1 and DQB1; 500 to 550 for DQA1; over 600 for DPA1; and roughly 490 for DPB1. Four or five DR-DQ haplotypes were handled as single units for association and clustering because linkage in the cohort was strong. Among 300 to 450 genotyped donors of the cohort, an average of 235,054 unique TCR beta nucleotide sequences were sequenced per donor, roughly a sixth of them non-productive. Results the study describes overall, beyond this receptor: Some IMGT-functional V segments, including TRBV6-2 and TRBV6-3, could not be distinguished by the 87-base-pair reads and were therefore excluded. Because counts were too low, more than 15 rarely observed V segments, including chromosome 9 orphons, were left out of the earlier analysis of roughly 600 of the donors. The only immune exposure information available for the cohort was CMV serostatus. In an earlier analysis of more than 500 of the donors, most TCR beta V segments appeared in productive rearrangements about 87% or about 30% of the time, broadly matching IMGT annotations. According to a later analysis, parvovirus B19, influenza, CMV and Epstein-Barr virus appeared linked to several top co-occurrence clusters. This cohort had only TCR beta chains sequenced, and the lack of alpha or paired-chain data limited which features could be detected. When HLA alleles, especially DR and DQ, strongly co-occurred, TCR associations were difficult to assign to individual alleles. The classifier was reported to diagnose cytomegalovirus status with high specificity and sensitivity in both the original cohort and the validation cohort. Linkage disequilibrium might explain the correlated functional status among segregating V segments, but an unknown experimental factor could not be excluded. A few of the identified cytomegalovirus-associated TCR beta chains were confirmed in vitro to be specific for cytomegalovirus antigens. The authors suggested that the approach could potentially be generalized to other disease states and immunological phenotypes. In the study, 150 to 200 TCR beta chains were listed as associated with cytomegalovirus. Most CMV-associated TCR beta chains appeared to be HLA-restricted in a later analysis, and the HLA associations seemed to be driven largely by CMV exposure. Because some donors lacked HLA typing at each locus, the association tests relied only on the typed subset. Specific HLA alleles were associated with over 15,000 TCR beta sequences at a false discovery rate of 0.05 in a later analysis. A cluster of highly shared sequence variants was judged likely to be a technical artifact of the sequencing pipeline. In a later analysis, TCR association rates were found to vary across HLA loci, with the most associated TCRs seen for DRB1 alleles and the fewest for HLA-C alleles. In a later analysis, HLA-associated TCR beta chains were found to be more clonally expanded and to have lower generation probabilities than equally common non-associated chains. A further reported finding was that TCR beta sequences accurately predicted the HLA-A and HLA-B alleles for most subjects in the first cohort. V-gene and J-gene trimming of TCR beta chains was associated with a missense DCLRE1C variant in a later genetic analysis, and the association was replicated in an independent cohort. Compared with the roughly 700-donor mean, donors in an Asian-associated ancestry cluster had fewer N-insertions in productive TCRs, according to a later genetic analysis. While some public TCRs were present in many individuals, most TCR sequences turned up only very rarely across donors. Presence/absence analyses assumed roughly uniform sequencing depth across donors, an assumption that may not hold.

Library preparation employed the immunoSEQ multiplex PCR assay. For the multiplex PCR, a mixture combining 60 forward primers for TCR Vbeta segments and 13 reverse primers for TCR Jbeta segments was used. The CDR3 region of rearranged TCR beta genes was amplified from genomic DNA by a multiplex PCR assay. The Illumina HiSeq System was used to sequence the amplified TCR beta libraries as 87-base-pair reads. Processing in the source paper ran as follows. In a later analysis, about 80 million unique TCR beta chains were counted across the roughly 670 repertoires, and some 10 million of these chains were shared by at least two donors. A nearest-neighbor algorithm error-corrected the raw reads and collapsed the reads into unique sequences, merging closely related sequences to remove PCR and sequencing errors. Alignment of CDR3 sequences to IMGT reference sequences was used to assign V, D and J gene segments. For a sequence to be retained, at least a six-nucleotide match to both a V gene segment and a J gene segment was required. A rearrangement was called productive if the CDR3 had no stop codons and remained in frame with V and J, and every other rearrangement was called non-productive. Following IMGT convention, CDR3 was defined as the stretch from the second conserved V-encoded cysteine to the conserved J-encoded phenylalanine. Sequences without an unambiguous match to a single V gene segment were excluded from the earlier analysis of over 500 of the donors. An earlier analysis of about 590 of the donors classified V segments as functional when productive rearrangements were above 56.7% and as segregating when the standard deviation between donors was above 5%. A statistical classification framework was built for diagnosing cytomegalovirus status from the catalog of TCR beta chain sequences. In a later analysis, V and J genes were assigned by comparing TCR nucleotide sequences against IMGT/GENE-DB human TR gene sequences. In a later analysis, CDR3 sequences and most-parsimonious VDJ recombination scenarios were assigned using the TCRdist pipeline. In a later analysis, each TCR beta chain was defined by its CDR3 amino acid sequence together with its V-gene family, and reads without a unique V-gene family were excluded. A later analysis removed 592 highly shared, low-generation-probability nucleotide sequences to deal with suspected cross-contamination and a sequencing artifact. A later analysis calculated a clonal expansion index for each public chain from normalized within-repertoire ranks of inferred template counts. In a later analysis, generation probabilities were computed using a VDJ recombination model fitted to out-of-frame rearrangements, and the results were checked against IGoR. In a later analysis, TCR-TCR, TCR-HLA and TCR-CMV co-occurrence was scored with hypergeometric tests, and a repertoire-size bias correction was applied to TCR pairs. False discovery rates were estimated in a later analysis by permuting HLA or CMV assignments 20 times. In a later analysis, co-occurring TCRs were grouped using DBSCAN, with TCRdist sequence similarity added in when clustering inside HLA-allele-positive subsets. Co-occurrence clustering excluded repertoires with fewer than 30,000 or more than 120,000 public chains, plus five with anomalous nucleotide sharing. Drawn from immuneACCESS, this table holds only the in-frame rearrangements with V and J called that TCRdb kept. Clones are partly lost; checked studies trace under half to an unresolved V gene and leave the rest unexplained. V, J and clone size are those of that table, while D and trimming were read from the DNA. Within this sample are 150,000 to 250,000 clones, with more than 65% of them counted one time only. The ten largest clones represent 1.5% of the sample.

The cohort was made up of roughly 670 healthy bone marrow donors. Cohort members were all nominally healthy when sampled, although unrecorded immune exposures were likely present. The donor was CMV seropositive and was included in the group of almost 300 seropositive cohort members. Each donor provided a peripheral blood sample, and peripheral blood mononuclear cells were used for TCR beta sequencing. Genomic DNA extraction from the blood cell samples was performed with the Qiagen DNeasy Blood Extraction Kit. As regards this clone: This clone's antigen is unknown. Base quality data are lacking; no much larger clone is found one base away.

CDR1 MNHNS and CDR2 SASEGT were looked up in the germline V gene. Trimming leaves V shorter by 8 bases and J shorter by 3 bases, with the junction holding 6 bases beyond the gene matches. The CDR3 runs 13 residues from the cysteine to the phenylalanine. Of the read, only the CDR3 DNA is kept; its 39 bases are in frame from base 1. Sequences were obtained from PBMCs. The chain uses TRBV6-1 and TRBJ2-7, and 8 junction bases match TRBD1. The origin of this receptor is a girl aged 5-17 years in good health and CMV-seropositive. The CDR3 protein: CASRPGQDYEQYF. The DNA reads TGTGCCAGCCGACCGGGACAGGACTACGAGCAGTACTTC.